These 24 T cell receptor beta chains were sequenced from one sample in a study of a mutant IDH1 vaccine in newly diagnosed glioma. Their antigens remain unidentified. Time point reported: week 11, during vaccination. Mutant IDH1 20-mer peptide, at 300 ug, made up each vaccine dose, with topical imiquimod. Clones were read by immunoSEQ multiplex PCR, and TCRdb kept only the in-frame ones, dropping some. The sample contains 55,000 to 65,000 clones, 80% of which appear only once. Sequences were derived from PBMCs, sampled from a glioma patient whose treatment included an IDH1 peptide vaccine. All receptors come from a man in his fifties or sixties with glioma.

The CDR3 sequence: CASSLQASGYEQYF. In DNA, the CDR3 is TGTGCCAGCAGCTTACAGGCATCGGGCTACGAGCAGTACTTC. The chain uses TRBV7-8 and TRBJ2-7; D is undetermined. Germline CDR1 and CDR2: SGHVS and FQNEAQ. V dropped 2 bases and J dropped 3 bases, with 11 bases sitting between them. This CDR3 contains 14 residues.

The chain employs TRBV29-1 and TRBJ1-1, with D possibly matching TRBD1 (5 bases). CDR1 SQVTM and CDR2 ANQGSEA come from the germline V gene. The CDR3 totals 13 residues. Deletions cut 6 bases from V and 5 bases from J, with 16 bases between. The CDR3, as DNA: TGCAGCGTGAGGGGCTCCAAGGGAACTGAAGCTTTCTTT. Translating gives CSVRGSKGTEAFF. Combining the CDR3 with reference TRBV29-1 and TRBJ1-1 gives the whole variable domain SAVISQKPSRDICQRGTSLTIQCQVDSQVTMMFWYRQQPGQSLTLIATANQGSEATYESGFVIDKFPISRPNLTFSTLTVSNMSPEDSSIYLCSVRGSKGTEAFFGQGTRLTVV.

The rearrangement uses TRBV7-2 and TRBJ1-6; D remains unclear. The CDR3 runs to 16 residues. V was shortened by 1 base and J by 8 bases, with 15 bases between the two germline ends. From germline, CDR1 is SGHTA and CDR2 FQGNSA. The CDR3 loop reads CASSLVPTHPHSPLHF. The CDR3 DNA reads TGTGCCAGCAGCTTAGTACCCACGCACCCCCATTCACCCCTCCACTTT.

This chain connects TRBV7-2 to TRBJ1-2, with TRBD1 as a possible D gene (5 bases). This CDR3 contains 15 residues. The germline V gene encodes CDR1 SGHTA and CDR2 FQGNSA. The V and J ends lost 7 bases and 5 bases respectively, with 20 bases between them. CDR3 in DNA: TGTGCCAGCATCCCTGGGGCAGGGAGATTATATGGCTACACCTTC. It yields the protein CASIPGAGRLYGYTF.

V gene TRBV11-3 combines with J gene TRBJ2-7; either TRBD1 or TRBD2 may fit D (6 bases each). CDR3 length: 13 residues. V lost 1 base and J lost 6, with 10 bases in between. The germline CDR1 and CDR2 sequences are SGHNT and YENEEA. The CDR3 here is CASSLVGGREQYF. The CDR3 nucleotides read TGTGCCAGCAGCTTAGTAGGGGGGCGCGAGCAGTACTTC.

Only one count was recorded for this clone. The genes are TRBV7-8 and TRBJ2-3, with TRBD2 matching 10 bases. J lost 0 bases, V lost 7 bases, and 7 bases had no gene match. The CDR3 spans 16 residues. The germline gives CDR1 SGHVS, CDR2 FQNEAQ. CDR3 residues: CASIFSGGSSTDTQYF. The CDR3 DNA sequence: TGTGCCAGCATCTTTAGCGGGGGGTCTAGCACAGATACGCAGTATTTT.

This sequence joins TRBV6-5 and TRBJ1-1; D ambiguous. V lost 8 bases and J 4 bases, leaving 8 bases between the germline ends. Looked up from germline, CDR1 is MNHEY and CDR2 is SVGAGI. The CDR3 runs 11 residues. The CDR3 sequence: CASGGGTEAFF. For the CDR3, the DNA is TGTGCCAGCGGCGGAGGCACTGAAGCTTTCTTT.

The CDR3 DNA reads as TGTGCCAGCACCTGGACTAGCGGGAACACCGGGGAGCTGTTTTTT. It is translated as CASTWTSGNTGELFF. V gene TRBV6-1 combines with J gene TRBJ2-2; 10 nucleotides line up with TRBD2. Germline V gene data show CDR1 as MNHNS and CDR2 as SASEGT. Germline trimming cut 7 bases from V and 1 base from J; bases unmatched to any gene: 3. CDR3 length: 15 residues.

With respect to this clone: The sample contains more than one DNA sequence encoding this CDR3. The chain couples TRBV28 to TRBJ2-2; no clear D gene. The CDR3 has 12 amino acids. V dropped 6 bases and J dropped 4 bases, with 6 bases sitting between them. Per the germline V gene, CDR1 is MDHEN and CDR2 is SYDVKM. This CDR3 is CASSTPTGELFF. CDR3 nucleotides: TGTGCCAGCAGCACCCCCACCGGGGAGCTGTTTTTT.

The rearrangement uses TRBV6-1 and TRBJ1-6; D is unresolved. The length of the CDR3 is 12 residues. The germline V and J ends were trimmed by 7 bases and 7 bases, with 8 bases remaining between them. Germline loops: CDR1 MNHNS, CDR2 SASEGT. In nucleotides, the CDR3 is TGTGCCAGCAAAGGAGGGAATTCACCCCTCCACTTT. This sequence encodes CASKGGNSPLHF.

This clone has just one count. V gene TRBV7-9 combines with J gene TRBJ2-7, with 7 bases that match TRBD1. This CDR3 contains 14 residues. After removal of 5 bases from V and 3 bases from J, the junction contained 7 bases not matched to a gene. Germline V gene data show CDR1 as SEHNR and CDR2 as FQNEAQ (reference sequence). The CDR3 nucleotides read TGTGCCAGCAGCAGACCCGGGACAGACTACGAGCAGTACTTC. Its protein product is CASSRPGTDYEQYF.

The rearrangement joins TRBV2 to TRBJ2-7, with 7 bases aligning to TRBD2. The germline gives CDR1 SNHLY, CDR2 FYNNEI. V was pared by 6 bases and J by 2 bases, with 7 bases of the junction left unmatched. The CDR3 has 14 residues. In DNA form, the CDR3 reads TGTGCCAGCAGGCTAGCGGTCATGACCTACGAGCAGTACTTC. Its protein product is CASRLAVMTYEQYF.

The J gene is TRBJ1-4, the V gene TRBV7-9, with D uncertain. V lost 1 base, J lost 7 bases, and 7 bases lay in between. This CDR3 has 13 amino acids. CDR1 and CDR2 (germline): SEHNR, FQNEAQ (reference sequence). The CDR3 DNA reads TGTGCCAGCAGCTTAGGGGCGGTTGAAAAACTGTTTTTT. It encodes CASSLGAVEKLFF.

The CDR3 reads CASSLGGGATYEQYF. Here the CDR3 DNA reads TGTGCCAGCAGCTTAGGAGGGGGGGCCACCTACGAGCAGTACTTC. The V gene is TRBV11-3, the J gene TRBJ2-7, with D maybe TRBD2 (7 bases). Looked up from germline, CDR1 is SGHNT and CDR2 is YENEEA. The CDR3 runs to 15 residues. Trimming left V 1 base short and J 2 bases short, with 12 bases between. Complete variable domain (other parts from reference TRBV11-3 and TRBJ2-7): EAGVVQSPRYKIIEKKQPVAFWCNPISGHNTLYWYLQNLGQGPELLIRYENEEAVDDSQLPKDRFSAERLKGVDSTLKIQPAELGDSAVYLCASSLGGGATYEQYFGPGTRLTVT.

The V and J genes are TRBV7-2 and TRBJ1-5; tentative D call: TRBD1 (5 bases). V lost 4 bases, J lost 6 bases, and 10 bases lay in between. Looked up from germline, CDR1 is SGHTA and CDR2 is FQGNSA. The CDR3 covers 13 residues. DNA for the CDR3: TGTGCCAGCAGCTCGCAGGGTGCTCAGCCCCAGCATTTT. Encoded protein: CASSSQGAQPQHF. Complete variable domain (other parts from reference TRBV7-2 and TRBJ1-5): GAGVSQSPSNKVTEKGKDVELRCDPISGHTALYWYRQSLGQGLEFLIYFQGNSAPDKSGLPSDRFSAERTGGSVSTLTIQRTQQEDSAVYLCASSSQGAQPQHFGDGTRLSIL.

V gene TRBV7-9 combines with J gene TRBJ2-5; D might be TRBD2 (6 bases). Germline CDR1 and CDR2: SEHNR and FQNEAQ (reference sequence). The CDR3 contains 15 residues. Deletions cut 0 bases from V and 5 bases from J, with 13 bases between. CDR3 DNA sequence: TGTGCCAGCAGCTTAGCGGAAGGGAGGTTTGAGACCCAGTACTTC. Amino acids: CASSLAEGRFETQYF. Full variable domain (missing parts from reference TRBV7-9 and TRBJ2-5): DTGVSQNPRHKITKRGQNVTFRCDPISEHNRLYWYRQTLGQGPEFLTYFQNEAQLEKSRLLSDRFSAERPKGSFSTLEIQRTEQGDSAMYLCASSLAEGRFETQYFGPGTRLLVL.

The table lists this clone with a few counts. The chain carries TRBV4-1 and TRBJ2-1; 9 positions match TRBD2. This CDR3 contains 15 residues. Germline CDR1 MGHRA, CDR2 YSYEKL. Losses at the gene ends were 4 bases for V and 6 bases for J; bases not matched to a gene: 7. The CDR3 DNA sequence: TGCGCCAGCAGCCTAAGGACTAGCGAGCCCAATGAGCAGTTCTTC. As protein: CASSLRTSEPNEQFF.

There are a few counts of this clone. The chain carries TRBV6-1 and TRBJ2-7; D unclear. This CDR3 is built from 13 residues. The V gene's germline CDR1 is MNHNS and CDR2 SASEGT. Trimming shortened V by 9 bases and J by 0 bases, and 12 bases separated the two germline ends. The CDR3 is CASLVPGSYEQYF. As DNA, the CDR3 is TGTGCCAGTCTGGTTCCGGGCTCCTACGAGCAGTACTTC.

This clone was seen only a few times. The V and J genes are TRBV19 and TRBJ2-2; 8 bases match TRBD2. Germline V gene lookup returns CDR1 LNHDA and CDR2 SQIVND (reference sequence). Germline trimming cut 3 bases from V and 2 bases from J; bases unmatched to any gene: 8. This CDR3 comprises 17 residues. The CDR3: CASSIGRGGLNTGELFF. The DNA for the CDR3 is TGTGCCAGTAGTATCGGGAGGGGGGGCCTAAACACCGGGGAGCTGTTTTTT.

The chain uses TRBV11-3 and TRBJ2-7; 7 bases agree with TRBD1. Germline values: CDR1 SGHNT, CDR2 YENEEA. CDR3 length: 15 residues. J lost 3 bases, V lost 1 base, and 6 bases had no gene match. The CDR3 DNA is TGTGCCAGCAGCTTAGGGGACAGAGAATTCTACGAGCAGTACTTC. It specifies CASSLGDREFYEQYF.

This sequence joins TRBV10-3 and TRBJ2-7; TRBD1 might be the D (5 bases). The CDR3 loop spans 12 amino acids. With 0 bases removed from V and 7 bases from J, the gap between germline ends came to 7 bases. Germline V gene lookup returns CDR1 ENHRY and CDR2 SYGVKD. The CDR3 DNA follows: TGTGCCATCAGTGAGTCGAAGGGGGAGCAGTACTTC. As protein: CAISESKGEQYF.

V is TRBV27 and J is TRBJ1-2; D unresolved. In germline, CDR1 is MNHEY, CDR2 SMNVEV (reference sequence). The V end was cut by 4 bases, the J end by 7 bases, with 16 bases between. This CDR3 comprises 14 residues. Here the CDR3 reads CASSSEVSPGGYTF. CDR3 DNA sequence: TGTGCCAGCAGTTCGGAGGTCTCCCCGGGTGGCTACACCTTC.

This clone turned up a few times. The chain combines TRBV13 with TRBJ1-1; D is uncertain. Germline V lookup: CDR1 PRHDT, CDR2 FYEKMQ (reference sequence). CDR3 length equals 13 residues. V dropped 5 bases and J dropped 1 base, with 8 bases sitting between them. The CDR3 DNA is TGTGCCAGCAGCCCCCTTGAGAACACTGAAGCTTTCTTT. Its protein is CASSPLENTEAFF. Full variable domain (remainder filled in from reference TRBV13 and TRBJ1-1): AAGVIQSPRHLIKEKRETATLKCYPIPRHDTVYWYQQGPGQDPQFLISFYEKMQSDKGSIPDRFSAQQFSDYHSELNMSSLELGDSALYFCASSPLENTEAFFGQGTRLTVV.

This clone was picked up a small number of times. This chain links TRBV20-1 with TRBJ2-3, with no clear D. With 4 bases removed from V and 3 bases from J, the gap between germline ends came to 2 bases. Germline V lookup: CDR1 DFQATT, CDR2 SNEGSKA (reference sequence). The CDR3 spans 10 residues. CDR3 residues: CSATTDTQYF. The CDR3 DNA is TGCAGTGCTACTACAGATACGCAGTATTTT.